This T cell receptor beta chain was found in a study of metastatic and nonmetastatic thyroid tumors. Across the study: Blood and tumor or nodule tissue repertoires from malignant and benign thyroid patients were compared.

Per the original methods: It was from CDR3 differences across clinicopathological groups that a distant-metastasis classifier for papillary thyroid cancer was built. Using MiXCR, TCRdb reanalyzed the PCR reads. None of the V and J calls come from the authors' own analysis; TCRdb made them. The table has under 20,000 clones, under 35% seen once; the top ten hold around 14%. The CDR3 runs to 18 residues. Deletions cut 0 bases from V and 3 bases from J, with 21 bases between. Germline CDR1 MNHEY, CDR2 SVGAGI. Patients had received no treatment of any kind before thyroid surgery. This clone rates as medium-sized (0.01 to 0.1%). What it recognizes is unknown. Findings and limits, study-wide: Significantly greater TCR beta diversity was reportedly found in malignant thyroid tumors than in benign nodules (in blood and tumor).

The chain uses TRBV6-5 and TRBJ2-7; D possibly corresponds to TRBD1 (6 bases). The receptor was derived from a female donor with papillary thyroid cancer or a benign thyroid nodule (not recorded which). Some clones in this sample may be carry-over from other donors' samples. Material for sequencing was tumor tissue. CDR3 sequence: CASSYSSRTGLLSYEQYF. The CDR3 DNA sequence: TGTGCCAGCAGTTACTCGAGTAGAACAGGGCTACTTAGCTACGAGCAGTACTTC.